The 15 T cell receptor beta chains presented below share a single source sample, sequenced in a study of human T cells and chemical hapten exposure. The time point: pre-sensitization, week 0. Treatment defined: therapeutic diphenylcyclopropenone sensitization with weekly scalp DPC. TCRdb ran MiXCR on the RACE reads and lists one entry per CDR3 protein. In the table there are under 110,000 distinct CDR3 sequences, more than 10% of which are singletons. Sequencing used whole blood, obtained in connection with sensitization to the hapten diphenylcyclopropenone (DPC). Every receptor here comes from a woman in her 50s with alopecia areata. Some clones in this sample may be carry-over from other donors' samples.

This clonotype was counted between two and nine times. Here the CDR3 DNA reads TGTGCCAGCAGCCCCCTTTGGGGAGTCCGAACTAGCTCGAGCTACAATGAGCAGTTCTTC. This encodes CASSPLWGVRTSSSYNEQFF. The J gene is TRBJ2-1, the V gene TRBV7-8; D is perhaps TRBD2 (6 bases). This CDR3 is built from 20 residues. V gave up 5 bases and J gave up 3 bases, with 29 bases separating them. In germline, CDR1 is SGHVS, CDR2 FQNEAQ.

As DNA, the CDR3 is TGTGCCATCAGTGTAACAGGGAATCAGCCCCAGCATTTT. The encoded protein is CAISVTGNQPQHF. The J gene is TRBJ1-5, the V gene TRBV10-3; possibly TRBD1 for D (6 bases). The V gene's germline CDR1 is ENHRY and CDR2 SYGVKD. The CDR3 extends over 13 amino acids. Between the trimmed V and J ends, which lost 4 bases and 4 bases, there was a span of 8 bases.

This clonotype was counted between two and nine times. The chain combines TRBV28 with TRBJ1-3; maybe TRBD1 (5 bases). The V and J ends lost 7 bases and 0 bases respectively, with 13 bases between them. Per germline, CDR1 MDHEN and CDR2 SYDVKM. CDR3 length: 15 amino acids. CDR3 coding DNA: TGTGCCAGCACCGTGGGACTGAGCTCTGGAAACACCATATATTTT. Residues: CASTVGLSSGNTIYF.

This clonotype came up a few times. V gene TRBV7-2 combines with J gene TRBJ2-1; 12 bases are shared with TRBD2. V lost 3 bases to trimming and J lost 4 bases; unmatched junction nucleotides: 7. The CDR3 is 17 amino acids. Germline assignment: CDR1 SGHTA and CDR2 FQGNSA. CDR3: CASSFAWTSGKYNEQFF. The CDR3 DNA reads TGTGCCAGCAGCTTTGCCTGGACTAGCGGGAAATACAATGAGCAGTTCTTC.

The chain joins TRBV25-1 to TRBJ1-5; no clear D gene. This CDR3 contains 12 residues. Germline CDR1 MGHDK, CDR2 SYGVNS. V was clipped by 3 bases and J by 5 bases, with 5 bases between them. CDR3 residues: CASSDGYQPQHF. CDR3 sequence (DNA): TGTGCCAGCAGTGACGGGTATCAGCCCCAGCATTTT. The full variable domain, in which reference TRBV25-1 and TRBJ1-5 provide the parts outside the CDR3, is EADIYQTPRYLVIGTGKKITLECSQTMGHDKMYWYQQDPGMELHLIHYSYGVNSTEKGDLSSESTVSRIRTEHFPLTLESARPSHTSQYLCASSDGYQPQHFGDGTRLSIL.

This clonotype was seen repeatedly, ten times or more. The chain carries TRBV24-1 and TRBJ1-5; TRBD1 matches 7 bases. This CDR3 region has 12 residues. V lost 9 bases to trimming and J lost 2 bases; unmatched junction nucleotides: 0. Germline CDR1 reads KGHDR; CDR2 reads SFDVKD. The CDR3 coding sequence is TGTGCCACCGGGACAGGCAATCAGCCCCAGCATTTT. Amino acid sequence: CATGTGNQPQHF.

J is TRBJ2-7 and V is TRBV25-1; D may be TRBD1 or TRBD2 (5 bases each). The V gene lost 4 bases and the J gene lost 0 bases, with 10 bases spanning the gap. The CDR3 has 14 amino acids. Germline-derived CDR1 and CDR2 are MGHDK and SYGVNS. CDR3 bases: TGTGCCAGCAGTGTCGAGGGGAGCTCCTACGAGCAGTACTTC. It encodes CASSVEGSSYEQYF.

CDR3 in amino acids: CASNLRGLNTEAFF. The CDR3 DNA follows: TGTGCCAGCAACTTGAGGGGCCTGAACACTGAAGCTTTCTTT. V gene TRBV11-3 combines with J gene TRBJ1-1; D perhaps matches TRBD1 (5 bases). Germline loops: CDR1 SGHNT, CDR2 YENEEA. Trimming removed 7 bases at V and 0 bases at J, with 12 bases between. The CDR3 covers 14 residues.

This clonotype has a count of ten or more. The chain links TRBV6-6 to TRBJ1-5; D gene uncertain. CDR1 is MNHNY and CDR2 is SVGAGI in the germline V gene (reference sequence). V lost 10 bases, J lost 0 bases, and 10 bases lay in between. The CDR3 consists of 13 residues. Written as DNA, the CDR3 is TGTGCCACCCGACATTATAGCAATCAGCCCCAGCATTTT. It yields the protein CATRHYSNQPQHF.

The rearrangement links TRBV6-2 or TRBV6-3 to TRBJ2-7; tentatively, D is TRBD1 (5 bases). The CDR3 runs 12 residues. Between the trimmed V and J ends, which lost 5 bases and 3 bases, there was a span of 8 bases. Germline loops: CDR1 MNHEY, CDR2 SVGEGT. CDR3 DNA: TGTGCCAGCAGTGCGCAGGGCTACGAGCAGTACTTC. The encoded protein is CASSAQGYEQYF.

This clonotype showed up just once. J is TRBJ2-1 and V is TRBV11-3, with TRBD2 matching 12 bases. The CDR3 has 17 residues. Unmatched junction bases numbered 5, after V lost 1 base and J lost 4 bases. From germline, CDR1 is SGHNT and CDR2 YENEEA. The CDR3 DNA reads as TGTGCCAGCAGCTTAGCCCCGGGACTAGCGGGTTACAATGAGCAGTTCTTC. Protein product: CASSLAPGLAGYNEQFF.

The V and J genes are TRBV29-1 and TRBJ2-1, with a possible D match to TRBD2 (6 bases). Germline CDR1 and CDR2: SQVTM and ANQGSEA. The CDR3 loop spans 14 amino acids. V lost 6 bases, J lost 4 bases, and 16 bases lay in between. CDR3 region: CSVILAPGYNEQFF. CDR3 nucleotides: TGCAGCGTCATACTAGCTCCGGGGTACAATGAGCAGTTCTTC.

This clonotype was counted only a few times. The chain uses TRBV4-1 and TRBJ2-1; 9 nucleotides line up with TRBD1. Germline CDR1 MGHRA, CDR2 YSYEKL. The CDR3 consists of 14 residues. The ends lost 4 bases at V and 7 bases at J; junction bases unmatched: 5. CDR3 in amino acids: CASSPGQGVNEQFF. The DNA for the CDR3 is TGCGCCAGCAGCCCGGGACAGGGTGTAAATGAGCAGTTCTTC.

This clonotype was picked up many times. This rearrangement joins TRBV27 to TRBJ2-1; no definite D call. Germline CDR1 reads MNHEY; CDR2 reads SMNVEV (reference sequence). Trimming stripped 5 bases from V and 3 bases from J, with 8 bases between. The CDR3 contains 13 residues. The chain's CDR3 is CASSPANYNEQFF. In nucleotides, the CDR3 is TGTGCCAGCAGTCCGGCGAACTACAATGAGCAGTTCTTC.

Details on this clonotype: No conserved phenylalanine or tryptophan is present at the end of the CDR3, so a read error is the likely explanation. V usage is TRBV12-3 or TRBV12-4 and J usage is TRBJ1-6, with TRBD1 as a possible D gene (6 bases). The V and J ends lost 7 bases and 9 bases respectively, with 16 bases between them. CDR3 length: 14 residues. CDR3 protein: CASTYLQGRSPLHL. DNA for the CDR3: TGTGCCAGCACCTACTTGCAGGGGCGTTCACCCCTCCACTTG.